Sequencing of this T cell receptor (beta chain) was carried out in a study of blood T cell repertoires in COVID-19 (dated by TCRdb to the early 2020s). Some background on the complete study: The collaborator samples originated in the United States, Italy and Spain and spanned the acute and convalescent phases of COVID-19. A de-identified subject ID, COVID-19 status, age in years and sex were almost always included in the sample metadata. Where available, HLA class I and class II types were taken from metadata supplied by the sample provider and were not determined by assay-based typing. A freely available public database, intended as a resource for researchers studying the immune response to SARS-CoV-2, is where the repertoires were released. Subjects who had been exposed to COVID-19, were actively infected with it, or had recovered from it provided the deeply sampled blood TCRbeta repertoires that made up the dataset. Samples were obtained from the ongoing ImmuneRACE study (first 160 participants) and from over a thousand subjects provided by 6 global collaborators. The prospective study material was composed of cDNA or gDNA derived from T cells, B-cell-depleted T cells, or PBMCs. Study-wide findings and limitations: The amount of clinical and demographic metadata varied by source and participant and was provided uncurated.

V and J are truncated by 3 bases and 7 bases respectively, leaving an intervening sequence of 13 bases. The germline V gene specifies KGHSH as CDR1 and LQKENI as CDR2. Its CDR3 holds 13 amino acids, cysteine through phenylalanine. The kept DNA is CDR3 alone, 39 bases in frame from the first base. For this clone: Which antigen it targets is not known. Base-call qualities are not available, and no considerably larger clone is one nucleotide away.

Collaborating institutions collected whole blood in K2EDTA tubes following their own protocols. For TCRbeta analysis, collaborator samples were shipped as frozen whole blood, as isolated PBMCs, or as DNA extracted from either sample type. TCRbeta CDR3 regions were amplified from genomic DNA using the immunoSEQ Assay, a bias-controlled multiplex PCR. The authors' pipeline ran thus. Within the assay, amplification of reference gene primers was used to estimate how many nucleated cells each sample contained. Sequence reads were collapsed and filtered to measure the absolute abundance of every unique TCRbeta CDR3 rearrangement. For each sample, productive Simpson clonality was calculated by taking the square root of Simpson's diversity index across productive rearrangements. What TCRdb holds here is the immuneACCESS table cut down to in-frame rearrangements. Part of the clones is not present; checked against another copy, under half of the missing clones reflect an unresolved V gene, and the others are unexplained. V and J calls and clone size are given by that table; D and trimming were obtained from the DNA. This sample comprises 45,000 to 65,000 clones, approximately 90% of them detected only once. Clones ranked in the top ten supply nearly 10% of the sample.

The rearrangement joined TRBV18 to TRBJ2-7; perhaps TRBD1 is the D gene, with 6 bases matching. The specimen was peripheral blood. This sequence originates from a woman of 80 years or more with acute or convalescent COVID-19. The CDR3 amino acid sequence is: CASSPQRRGEQYF. The DNA reads TGTGCCAGCTCACCCCAAAGAAGGGGGGAGCAGTACTTC.